Listed below are T cell receptor beta chains from one sample, sequenced in a study of blood T cell repertoires in COVID-19. Clones were read by immunoSEQ multiplex PCR, and TCRdb kept only the in-frame ones, dropping some. The sample includes approximately 89,000 clones, about 77% of them seen just once. The sample was peripheral blood. These receptors were collected from a man between 65 and 85 years old with COVID-19, enrolled during active disease. Each CDR3 is given with its conserved first and last residue. Each record gives: J gene, V gene, clone size, D gene, CDR3 protein, CDR3 DNA. D genes are given only for firm matches. The listing skips clone size in some rows; elsewhere it reads once, few, many or a size class.

TRBJ2-5,TRBV7-9,-,-,CASTTRGAETQYF,TGTGCCAGCACCACCCGGGGGGCTGAGACCCAGTACTTC
TRBJ1-1,TRBV27,-,-,CASSLRRKNTEAFF,TGTGCCAGCAGTTTACGGAGGAAGAACACTGAAGCTTTCTTT
TRBJ2-2,TRBV9,few,TRBD1,CASSPRDRNTGELFF,TGTGCCAGCAGCCCCCGGGACAGGAACACCGGGGAGCTGTTTTTT
TRBJ1-5,TRBV7-9,-,-,CASSPPGEWQPQHF,TGTGCCAGCAGCCCACCCGGGGAGTGGCAGCCCCAGCATTTT
TRBJ2-7,TRBV2,-,TRBD2,CASSDGPAGGTYEQYF,TGTGCCAGCAGTGACGGTCCAGCGGGGGGGACCTACGAGCAGTACTTC
TRBJ1-4,TRBV18,-,TRBD1,CASSMLGQVLNEKLFF,TGTGCCAGCTCAATGCTGGGACAGGTCCTTAATGAAAAACTGTTTTTT
TRBJ1-2,TRBV28,-,-,CASSVSGGGYGYTF,TGTGCCAGCAGCGTATCGGGCGGGGGATATGGCTACACCTTC
TRBJ2-3,TRBV9,-,-,CASSVATGGGADTQYF,TGTGCCAGCAGCGTAGCGACCGGAGGGGGCGCAGATACGCAGTATTTT
TRBJ1-3,TRBV25-1,-,-,CASRSGSSGNTIYF,TGTGCCAGCCGCTCCGGTAGCTCTGGAAACACCATATATTTT
TRBJ2-7,TRBV7-9,-,-,CASSRSWEQYF,TGTGCCAGCAGCAGGAGTTGGGAGCAGTACTTC